This T cell receptor (beta chain) originates from a study of blood T cells in healthy people across ages. The CDR3 runs 12 residues. Germline V CDR1 and CDR2: MNHEY, SVGAGI. V lost 5 bases to trimming and J lost 5 bases, with 9 bases between them. This clonotype was detected a few times. Next came a second PCR, run for about 6 to 11 cycles, which used a sample-barcoded 5' primer along with a J-beta primer mix. TCRdb recomputed calls from the 5' RACE reads with MiXCR, one row per CDR3 protein. This table has about 1.4 million distinct CDR3 sequences, approximately 59% appearing once. Healthy Russian Caucasian donors spanned ages roughly 6 to 100 years.

This clonotype was obtained from a man aged 18 to 29 in good health. The sample comprised blood. The chain is built from TRBV6-5 and TRBJ1-1; D not certain. The CDR3 DNA reads as TGTGCCAGCAGTCCCGTGGGAACTGAAGCTTTCTTT. Translated: CASSPVGTEAFF.